One sample yielded the 10 T cell receptor beta chains listed below, sequenced in a study of post-analysis software for immune sequencing data. General study points: TRBV segments more frequent in patients than in controls numbered several and included TRBV5-6, TRBV5-1 and TRBV20-1.

Carried by the TCR beta cDNA libraries were unique molecular identifiers. Each CDR3 protein is one row after TCRdb ran MiXCR on the PCR reads. In the table there are about 570,000 distinct CDR3 sequences, less than 40% of which are singletons. These TCRs' antigens remain unknown. The specimen was blood. The receptor set was obtained from a girl aged 2 to 17 with multiple sclerosis.

A note on this clonotype: Compared with germline, one end of the junction differs, possibly owing to a read error. The V gene is TRBV4-1, the J gene TRBJ2-3; 8 nucleotides align to TRBD2. The CDR3 covers 17 residues. Per the germline V gene, CDR1 is MGHRA and CDR2 is YSYEKL. The CDR3 DNA sequence: TGCGTCAGCAGCCAAGAAGGAACTAGCGGCGGAGCAGATACGCAGTATTTT. Translating gives CVSSQEGTSGGADTQYF.

This sequence joins TRBV5-1 and TRBJ2-5; perhaps TRBD1 as D (7 bases). Germline-derived CDR1 and CDR2 are SGHRS and YFSETQ. The CDR3 totals 15 residues. Deletions cut 4 bases from V and 11 bases from J, with 24 bases between. The DNA of the CDR3 is TGCGCCAGCAGCCCCACAGGGGACTCCTACAATGAGCAGTACTTC. As protein: CASSPTGDSYNEQYF.

The chain has TRBV5-1 and TRBJ1-6, with D perhaps TRBD1 (6 bases). V was shortened by 4 bases and J by 9 bases, with 20 bases between the two germline ends. CDR3 length: 16 residues. Germline V CDR1 and CDR2: SGHRS, YFSETQ. As DNA, the CDR3 is TGCGCCAGCAGCCCGGGGGACACCGAGGTTGGTTCACCCCTCCACTTT. Encoded protein: CASSPGDTEVGSPLHF.

This clonotype was counted a few times. The rearrangement uses TRBV29-1 and TRBJ2-2, with unresolved D. V was cut by 4 bases and J by 1 base, with 13 bases left in between. Germline CDR1 is SQVTM and CDR2 is ANQGSEA. The CDR3 consists of 15 residues. In DNA form, the CDR3 reads TGCAGCGTTGTCTCGGGTCAACTGAACACCGGGGAGCTGTTTTTT. Its protein product is CSVVSGQLNTGELFF.

V is TRBV9 and J is TRBJ1-4; D is unresolved. The CDR3 is 14 residues long. Germline values: CDR1 SGDLS, CDR2 YYNGEE. V was trimmed by 0 bases and J by 5 bases, leaving 8 bases between them. The DNA of the CDR3 is TGTGCCAGCAGCGTAGGACACCAAAATGAAAAACTGTTTTTT. Translated, it gives CASSVGHQNEKLFF.

The V and J genes are TRBV5-1 and TRBJ2-7, with 7 bases that match TRBD2. Looked up from germline, CDR1 is SGHRS and CDR2 is YFSETQ. The CDR3 is made up of 15 amino acids. Trimming took 4 bases from V and 0 from J; bases not matched to a gene: 7. The DNA for the CDR3 is TGCGCCAGCAGCCCTTTAGCGGGCCACTCCTACGAGCAGTACTTC. This gives the protein CASSPLAGHSYEQYF. Using reference TRBV5-1 and TRBJ2-7 for the parts outside the CDR3, the full variable domain is KAGVTQTPRYLIKTRGQQVTLSCSPISGHRSVSWYQQTPGQGLQFLFEYFSETQRNKGNFPGRFSGRQFSNSRSEMNVSTLELGDSALYLCASSPLAGHSYEQYFGPGTRLTVT.

The V call is TRBV6-6, the J call TRBJ2-2; 13 bases map to TRBD2. CDR1 and CDR2 (germline): MNHNY, SVGAGI (reference sequence). V trimming: 5 bases; J trimming: 7 bases; junction bases outside the gene matches: 4. The CDR3 runs to 15 residues. The chain's CDR3 is CASSTSGGAIGELFF. The CDR3 nucleotides read TGTGCCAGCAGTACTAGCGGGGGGGCGATCGGGGAGCTGTTTTTT.

There are a few counts of this clonotype. The rearrangement uses TRBV5-1 and TRBJ1-1, with D possibly being TRBD1 (6 bases). The CDR3 length is 15 residues. The germline CDR1 and CDR2 sequences are SGHRS and YFSETQ. V dropped 1 base and J dropped 6 bases, with 16 bases sitting between them. CDR3 residues: CASSLYGGLGAEAFF. The CDR3 DNA reads as TGCGCCAGCAGCTTGTACGGGGGCCTAGGTGCTGAAGCTTTCTTT. The full variable domain, with the rest looked up from reference TRBV5-1 and TRBJ1-1, is KAGVTQTPRYLIKTRGQQVTLSCSPISGHRSVSWYQQTPGQGLQFLFEYFSETQRNKGNFPGRFSGRQFSNSRSEMNVSTLELGDSALYLCASSLYGGLGAEAFFGQGTRLTVV.

The gene calls are TRBV20-1 and TRBJ1-5; 10 nucleotides agree with TRBD1. The CDR3 is 15 amino acids. Germline CDR1 is DFQATT and CDR2 is SNEGSKA (reference sequence). J lost 2 bases, V lost 6 bases, and 7 bases had no gene match. The CDR3 here is CSASGQGGGNQPQHF. CDR3 DNA sequence: TGCAGTGCCTCCGGACAGGGGGGAGGCAATCAGCCCCAGCATTTT.

This clonotype was counted only a few times. The chain is built from TRBV28 and TRBJ1-5, with 9 bases that match TRBD1. J gave up 5 bases and V 6 bases, and 5 bases lay outside the gene matches. The CDR3 extends over 14 amino acids. Germline CDR1 is MDHEN and CDR2 is SYDVKM. CDR3 region: CASSTGQGYQPQHF. Written as DNA, the CDR3 is TGTGCCAGCAGCACGGGACAGGGCTATCAGCCCCAGCATTTT.